This entry is about one T cell receptor beta chain. It lacks a known antigen. Base qualities are not provided; no much larger clone lies one nucleotide away. Trimming leaves V shorter by 1 base and J shorter by 7 bases, with the junction holding 1 base beyond the gene matches. CDR1 and CDR2, per the germline V gene, are SGHTA and FQGNSA. Including cysteine and phenylalanine, the CDR3 has 15 amino acids. The sequence is cut down to CDR3 DNA, 45 bases in frame from base 1. These data are taken from a study of blood T cell repertoires in COVID-19 (dated by TCRdb to the early 2020s). At the level of the whole study: Samples from collaborators originated in the United States, Italy and Spain and spanned both the acute and convalescent phases of COVID-19. The prospective study material was composed of cDNA or gDNA derived from T cells, B-cell-depleted T cells, or PBMCs. Subjects who had been exposed to COVID-19, were actively infected with it, or had recovered from it provided the deeply sampled blood TCRbeta repertoires that made up the dataset. Nearly every sample came with metadata listing a de-identified subject ID, COVID-19 status, age in years and sex. HLA class I and class II types, where available, came from metadata supplied by the sample provider rather than from assay-based typing. The repertoires were released in a freely available public database meant as a resource for research on the immune response to SARS-CoV-2. The samples were drawn from two sources: the first 160 participants of the ongoing ImmuneRACE study, and 1,254 subjects contributed by 6 global collaborators.

What the study reported, not specific to this receptor: The quantity of clinical and demographic metadata differed by source and by participant and was supplied without curation.

TCRbeta CDR3 regions were amplified from genomic DNA by means of the immunoSEQ Assay, a bias-controlled multiplex PCR. On the study's bioinformatics: The number of nucleated cells in each sample was estimated from the amplification of reference gene primers within the assay. To quantify the absolute abundance of each unique TCRbeta CDR3 rearrangement, sequence reads were collapsed and filtered. For each sample, productive Simpson clonality was calculated as the square root of Simpson's diversity index across productive rearrangements. TCRdb stores this immuneACCESS table with in-frame sequences only. Part of the clones is absent; in the studies checked, under half of the shortfall reflects unresolved V genes, and no reason is known for the rest. D and trimming come from the DNA, and the V and J calls and clone size come from that table. The sample has 160,000 or so clones on record, 80% of them singletons. The top ten hold roughly 0.52% of the sample.

Whole blood was collected in K2EDTA tubes by collaborating institutions according to the institutions' own protocols. For TCRbeta analysis, collaborators shipped samples in one of three forms: frozen whole blood, isolated PBMCs, or DNA extracted from either of those sample types. This TCR derives from a man between 60 and 70 years old with acute or convalescent COVID-19. Material for sequencing was peripheral blood. The V gene is TRBV7-2 and the J gene is TRBJ2-3, and 14 bases in between align with TRBD2. The DNA reads as follows: TGTGCCAGCAGCTTAGGGACTAGCGGGAGGAATACGCAGTATTTT. This sequence encodes CASSLGTSGRNTQYF.